Listed below are T cell receptor beta chains from one sample, sequenced in a study of blood T cell repertoires in COVID-19. The assay was immunoSEQ multiplex PCR, and TCRdb's table has in-frame clones only and misses some. The sample has around 56,000 clones, more than 70% seen once; the top ten hold 5.5% to 7.5%. Sequenced sample: peripheral blood. The source of these receptors is a man between 60 and 75 years old with acute or convalescent COVID-19. CDR3s include the opening cysteine and the closing phenylalanine or tryptophan. Each record gives: D gene, V gene, clone size, J gene, CDR3 protein, CDR3 DNA. The D gene is left open where the match is weak. Some rows mark clone size as missing; the rest say once, few, many or name a class of expanded clone.

d_call: TRBD1; v_call: TRBV5-1; clone_size: NA; j_call: TRBJ2-2; cdr3_aa: CASSSTGDTGELFF; cdr3_nt: TGCGCCAGCAGCTCGACAGGGGACACCGGGGAGCTGTTTTTT
d_call: NA; v_call: TRBV10-1; clone_size: once; j_call: TRBJ2-5; cdr3_aa: CASRSTRARTQYF; cdr3_nt: TGCGCCAGCCGGTCAACTAGGGCGCGGACCCAGTACTTC
d_call: TRBD2; v_call: TRBV4-1; clone_size: NA; j_call: TRBJ2-3; cdr3_aa: CASSQGTSGGQGTDTQYF; cdr3_nt: TGCGCCAGCAGCCAGGGGACTAGCGGGGGGCAAGGCACAGATACGCAGTATTTT
d_call: TRBD1; v_call: TRBV6-2/TRBV6-3; clone_size: NA; j_call: TRBJ2-7; cdr3_aa: CASSRTTGVANYEQYF; cdr3_nt: TGTGCCAGCAGCCGGACGACAGGGGTAGCCAACTACGAGCAGTACTTC
d_call: TRBD2; v_call: TRBV10-1; clone_size: NA; j_call: TRBJ2-3; cdr3_aa: CASSESERGGFTDTQYF; cdr3_nt: TGCGCCAGCAGTGAGTCGGAGCGGGGGGGATTCACAGATACGCAGTATTTT
d_call: TRBD2; v_call: TRBV7-2; clone_size: NA; j_call: TRBJ2-1; cdr3_aa: CASSPAWSGREEQFF; cdr3_nt: TGTGCCAGCAGCCCCGCTTGGTCAGGGAGGGAAGAGCAGTTCTTC
d_call: TRBD2; v_call: TRBV15; clone_size: NA; j_call: TRBJ2-7; cdr3_aa: CATSVSGGEYEQYF; cdr3_nt: TGTGCCACCAGCGTTAGCGGGGGGGAGTACGAGCAGTACTTC
d_call: TRBD2; v_call: TRBV3-1/TRBV3-2; clone_size: NA; j_call: TRBJ2-5; cdr3_aa: CASSPRLAGETQYF; cdr3_nt: TGTGCCAGCAGCCCTCGACTAGCCGGAGAGACCCAGTACTTC
d_call: TRBD1; v_call: TRBV27; clone_size: NA; j_call: TRBJ2-6; cdr3_aa: CASSLGTGRTGANVLTF; cdr3_nt: TGTGCCAGCAGTTTAGGGACAGGGAGAACTGGGGCCAACGTCCTGACTTTC
d_call: NA; v_call: TRBV5-1; clone_size: NA; j_call: TRBJ2-3; cdr3_aa: CASSRQGGDSTDTQYF; cdr3_nt: TGCGCCAGCAGCCGCCAAGGGGGGGATAGCACAGATACGCAGTATTTT
d_call: NA; v_call: TRBV29-1; clone_size: NA; j_call: TRBJ1-1; cdr3_aa: CSVATGGDTEAFF; cdr3_nt: TGCAGCGTTGCTACCGGGGGGGACACTGAAGCTTTCTTT
d_call: NA; v_call: TRBV30; clone_size: NA; j_call: TRBJ2-2; cdr3_aa: CAWSEDFTGELFF; cdr3_nt: TGTGCCTGGAGCGAGGACTTCACCGGGGAGCTGTTTTTT
d_call: NA; v_call: TRBV6-5; clone_size: NA; j_call: TRBJ1-1; cdr3_aa: CASSPLEEGKTEAFF; cdr3_nt: TGTGCCAGCAGCCCACTAGAGGAGGGTAAAACTGAAGCTTTCTTT
d_call: TRBD1; v_call: TRBV28; clone_size: NA; j_call: TRBJ1-5; cdr3_aa: CASSAPGQGNQPQHF; cdr3_nt: TGTGCCAGCAGTGCGCCTGGACAGGGGAATCAGCCCCAGCATTTT
d_call: NA; v_call: TRBV5-4; clone_size: NA; j_call: TRBJ2-5; cdr3_aa: CASSLAGGGPGQETQYF; cdr3_nt: TGTGCCAGCAGCTTGGCCGGTGGGGGCCCTGGGCAAGAGACCCAGTACTTC
d_call: TRBD1; v_call: TRBV28; clone_size: NA; j_call: TRBJ1-1; cdr3_aa: CASSSLGGPGTEAFF; cdr3_nt: TGTGCCAGCAGTTCCCTAGGGGGCCCCGGGACTGAAGCTTTCTTT
d_call: NA; v_call: TRBV12-3/TRBV12-4; clone_size: NA; j_call: TRBJ1-2; cdr3_aa: CASSQEVYGYTF; cdr3_nt: TGTGCCAGCAGTCAGGAGGTGTATGGCTACACCTTC
d_call: TRBD1; v_call: TRBV6-5; clone_size: NA; j_call: TRBJ2-2; cdr3_aa: CASSYSDRATGELFF; cdr3_nt: TGTGCCAGCAGTTACTCAGACAGGGCGACCGGGGAGCTGTTTTTT
d_call: TRBD2; v_call: TRBV28; clone_size: NA; j_call: TRBJ2-2; cdr3_aa: CASSTPWGGSNGELFF; cdr3_nt: TGTGCCAGCAGTACTCCCTGGGGGGGTAGTAACGGGGAGCTGTTTTTT
d_call: TRBD1; v_call: TRBV27; clone_size: NA; j_call: TRBJ1-2; cdr3_aa: CASRTGGYGYTF; cdr3_nt: TGTGCCAGCAGGACAGGGGGTTATGGCTACACCTTC
d_call: TRBD1; v_call: TRBV7-9; clone_size: NA; j_call: TRBJ1-1; cdr3_aa: CASSLRAGGAGAFF; cdr3_nt: TGTGCCAGCAGCTTACGGGCAGGGGGCGCCGGGGCTTTCTTT
d_call: NA; v_call: TRBV5-6; clone_size: NA; j_call: TRBJ1-1; cdr3_aa: CASSPTGRDTEAFF; cdr3_nt: TGTGCCAGCAGTCCTACAGGGAGGGACACTGAAGCTTTCTTT
d_call: TRBD1; v_call: TRBV6-5; clone_size: once; j_call: TRBJ1-2; cdr3_aa: CASSYTQGAYGYTF; cdr3_nt: TGTGCCAGCAGTTACACCCAGGGGGCCTATGGCTACACCTTC
d_call: TRBD1; v_call: TRBV29-1; clone_size: NA; j_call: TRBJ2-4; cdr3_aa: CSVVRDRDIQYF; cdr3_nt: TGCAGCGTCGTCCGGGACAGGGACATTCAGTACTTC
d_call: NA; v_call: TRBV18; clone_size: NA; j_call: TRBJ1-1; cdr3_aa: CASSPNSWNTEAFF; cdr3_nt: TGTGCCAGCTCTCCTAACTCGTGGAACACTGAAGCTTTCTTT
d_call: NA; v_call: TRBV6-5; clone_size: NA; j_call: TRBJ1-1; cdr3_aa: CASSPTWSSNTEAFF; cdr3_nt: TGTGCCAGCAGTCCTACTTGGAGTTCCAACACTGAAGCTTTCTTT
d_call: TRBD2; v_call: TRBV9; clone_size: NA; j_call: TRBJ2-3; cdr3_aa: CASSVGSSGGVADTQYF; cdr3_nt: TGTGCCAGCAGCGTAGGGTCTAGCGGGGGCGTCGCAGATACGCAGTATTTT
d_call: TRBD2; v_call: TRBV9; clone_size: NA; j_call: TRBJ2-2; cdr3_aa: CASSVGSSGGTGELFF; cdr3_nt: TGTGCCAGCAGCGTAGGGTCTAGCGGGGGGACCGGGGAGCTGTTTTTT